Below are 17 T cell receptor beta chains sequenced from a single sample in a study of control samples from healthy donors and cancer patients. Here immunoSEQ multiplex PCR was the method, and the copy in TCRdb shows in-frame clones only, minus some. Here the sample spans roughly 170,000 clones, 94% being singletons. The sample consisted of blood. These receptors came from a woman aged 18 to 35 in good health.

This sequence joins TRBV15 and TRBJ2-5; 8 nucleotides match TRBD2. The CDR3 has 16 residues. V was clipped by 1 base and J by 2 bases; unmatched bases: 6. Germline V gene lookup returns CDR1 LNHNV and CDR2 YYDKDF (reference sequence). The CDR3 loop reads CATSRGLAGLQETQYF. DNA of the CDR3: TGTGCCACCAGCAGAGGTTTAGCGGGACTTCAAGAGACCCAGTACTTC.

The rearrangement joins TRBV5-8 to TRBJ2-3; D is unclear. The CDR3 is 17 residues long. With 1 base removed from V and 0 bases from J, the gap between germline ends came to 15 bases. Germline V CDR1 and CDR2: SGHTS, YDEGEE. CDR3 sequence reads: CASSLHRASTSTDTQYF. CDR3 DNA sequence: TGTGCCAGCAGCTTGCATCGGGCCTCTACTAGCACAGATACGCAGTATTTT. Supplemented by reference TRBV5-8 and TRBJ2-3, the full variable domain reads EAGVTQSPTHLIKTRGQQATLRCSPISGHTSVYWYQQALGLGLQFLLWYDEGEERNRGNFPPRFSGRQFPNYSSELNVNALELEDSALYLCASSLHRASTSTDTQYFGPGTRLTVL.

This clone was recorded only once. Other DNA sequences in the sample encode the same CDR3. CDR3 DNA: TGTGCCACCAGTGATTCCGGAGGGAACTTGGGCTATGGCTACACCTTC. Protein: CATSDSGGNLGYGYTF. The V call is TRBV24-1, the J call TRBJ1-2; D unresolved. Germline CDR1 reads KGHDR; CDR2 reads SFDVKD. V lost 2 bases and J 4 bases, leaving 16 bases between the germline ends. CDR3 length: 16 residues.

The CDR3 loop is CASRLPTGDDTEAFF. Here the CDR3 DNA reads TGTGCCAGCAGACTCCCGACAGGGGATGACACTGAAGCTTTCTTT. This sequence joins TRBV6-5 and TRBJ1-1; 8 bases map to TRBD1. Germline V gives CDR1 MNHEY, CDR2 SVGAGI. The J segment lost 3 bases and the V segment lost 6 bases, leaving 9 bases of the junction unmatched. This CDR3 has 15 residues.

The CDR3 reads CASSPANRQETQYF. The CDR3 region has the DNA TGTGCCAGCAGTCCAGCGAACAGACAAGAGACCCAGTACTTC. This chain joins TRBV7-2 and TRBJ2-5, with D unclear. This CDR3 region has 14 residues. V was shortened by 6 bases and J by 2 bases, with 13 bases between the two germline ends. Germline V gene sequence: CDR1 SGHTA, CDR2 FQGNSA.

The chain uses TRBV7-6 and TRBJ2-1; 12 bases line up with TRBD2. The CDR3 loop spans 16 amino acids. Per germline, CDR1 SGHVS and CDR2 FNYEAQ. J gave up 4 bases and V 5 bases, and 6 bases lay outside the gene matches. This chain's CDR3 is CASSPGLAGKYNEQFF. The CDR3 DNA reads as TGTGCCAGCAGCCCCGGACTAGCGGGGAAGTACAATGAGCAGTTCTTC.

This clone was seen only a few times. The rearrangement uses TRBV5-1 and TRBJ1-4; D ambiguous. Per the germline V gene, CDR1 is SGHRS and CDR2 is YFSETQ. The ends were cut back, 3 bases at V and 4 bases at J, with 10 bases in the middle. CDR3 size: 14 residues. CDR3 sequence reads: CASSSGKDNEKLFF. The CDR3 DNA is TGCGCCAGCAGCTCCGGGAAGGATAATGAAAAACTGTTTTTT.

This chain uses TRBV29-1 with TRBJ1-1, with D tentatively TRBD1 (5 bases). Germline CDR1 SQVTM, CDR2 ANQGSEA. This CDR3 is 14 amino acids long. Trimming shortened V by 2 bases and J by 3 bases, and 13 bases separated the two germline ends. CDR3 nucleotides: TGCAGCGTTGAATCGCAGGGCTATGACACTGAAGCTTTCTTT. It codes for CSVESQGYDTEAFF.

The genes are TRBV6-1 and TRBJ2-3, with D perhaps given as TRBD1 or TRBD2 (5 bases each). Per germline, CDR1 MNHNS and CDR2 SASEGT. This CDR3 has 14 residues. The V end was cut by 1 base, the J end by 2 bases, with 7 bases between. CDR3 loop: CASSEGDPTDTQYF. The CDR3 region has the DNA TGTGCCAGCAGTGAAGGGGACCCCACAGATACGCAGTATTTT.

This chain uses TRBV7-9 with TRBJ2-6; tentative D call: TRBD1 (6 bases). V lost 5 bases and J lost 2, with 7 bases in between. This CDR3 is built from 14 residues. CDR1 and CDR2 (germline): SEHNR, FQNEAQ (reference sequence). CDR3 residues: CASSPGAGANVLTF. CDR3 bases: TGTGCCAGCAGCCCAGGGGCTGGGGCCAACGTCCTGACTTTC.

The chain uses TRBV27 and TRBJ1-2; TRBD1 is a possible D gene (6 bases). Per germline, CDR1 MNHEY and CDR2 SMNVEV (reference sequence). Trimming took 2 bases from V and 4 from J, leaving 11 bases between them. The length of the CDR3 is 14 residues. CDR3 loop: CASSLRGHVYGYTF. The CDR3, as DNA: TGTGCCAGCAGTTTACGGGGACACGTCTATGGCTACACCTTC.

V is TRBV2 and J is TRBJ1-5, with D perhaps matching TRBD1 (6 bases). V lost 3 bases and J 5 bases, leaving 11 bases between the germline ends. The CDR3 has 14 residues. CDR1 and CDR2 (germline): SNHLY, FYNNEI. In DNA, the CDR3 is TGTGCCAGCAGTGACAGGGGATGGGATCAGCCCCAGCATTTT. Amino acid sequence: CASSDRGWDQPQHF.

The J gene is TRBJ2-3, the V gene TRBV27; TRBD2 aligns across 13 bases. Looked up from germline, CDR1 is MNHEY and CDR2 is SMNVEV (reference sequence). This CDR3 has 18 amino acids. J lost 6 bases, V lost 3 bases, and 12 bases had no gene match. CDR3 sequence reads: CASSLLLAGGPGRDTQYF. The CDR3 DNA is TGTGCCAGCAGTTTGTTACTAGCGGGAGGGCCGGGGAGGGATACGCAGTATTTT.

The rearrangement links TRBV7-2 to TRBJ1-2; D might be TRBD1 (6 bases). The CDR3 consists of 14 residues. In germline, CDR1 is SGHTA, CDR2 FQGNSA. The ends were cut back, 4 bases at V and 4 bases at J, with 13 bases in the middle. CDR3 loop: CASSSDRLLYGYTF. CDR3 coding DNA: TGTGCCAGCAGCTCAGACAGGTTGCTCTATGGCTACACCTTC.

V and J are TRBV5-6 and TRBJ1-2; weak D call: TRBD1 (5 bases). This CDR3 comprises 14 residues. The V end lost 4 bases, the J end lost 11 bases, and 21 bases lay between the germline ends. Germline lookup yields CDR1 SGHDT and CDR2 YYEEEE. The DNA for the CDR3 is TGTGCCAGCAGCCTATTCCAGTATGGGGGGAAGTACACCTTC. The encoded protein is CASSLFQYGGKYTF.

In the case of this clone: At one end, the junction sequence differs from germline, possibly due to a read error. The chain recombines TRBV12-3 or TRBV12-4 with TRBJ2-5; TRBD1 matches 7 bases. The CDR3 is 13 residues long. Here the CDR3 reads CASRLGGGETQYF. In nucleotides, the CDR3 is TGTGCCAGCAGGTTAGGGGGCGGTGAGACCCAGTACTTC.

This chain links TRBV29-1 with TRBJ2-7; either TRBD1 or TRBD2 may fit D (6 bases each). The CDR3 is 14 residues long. The germline CDR1 and CDR2 sequences are SQVTM and ANQGSEA. V was clipped by 6 bases and J by 3 bases, with 18 bases between them. The CDR3 sequence is CSVLTRGGLYEQYF. CDR3 sequence (DNA): TGCAGCGTCCTAACACGAGGGGGACTCTACGAGCAGTACTTC.